In its sample, the clone carrying this T cell receptor beta chain was seen once. Its specificity is not known. Germline CDR1 reads MNHNY; CDR2 reads SVGAGI (reference sequence). The CDR3 loop spans 13 amino acids. V shed 5 bases and J shed 7 bases, with 9 bases lying between them. This entry comes from a study of cytomegalovirus exposure and HLA in healthy donors. Study context: Early on, a data release was issued that held 80 million to 90 million unique TCRs from HLA-typed donors.

Findings of the study overall: Many donors shared some public TCRs, even though most TCR sequences were rare.

The PCR ran on 60 Vbeta and 13 Jbeta primers. TCRdb keeps only in-frame clones here, not all; method: immunoSEQ multiplex PCR. Seen here are about 160,000 clones, 65% to 85% observed once, and the top ten hold 1.3%. The J gene is TRBJ1-6, the V gene TRBV6-6; D not certain. The material sequenced was PBMCs. This receptor was identified in a man aged 45-60 years in good health and CMV-seropositive. The CDR3 here is CASSPILNSPLHF. The CDR3 DNA reads TGTGCCAGCAGTCCAATACTGAATTCACCCCTCCACTTT.